These 29 T cell receptor beta chains were all obtained from the same sample, sequenced in a study of T cell responses to AZD1222 COVID-19 vaccine. Some clones are missing from TCRdb's copy, which holds only in-frame ones; the method was immunoSEQ multiplex PCR. The sample yields approximately 110,000 clones, 88% seen once. The source material was peripheral blood, sampled 28 days after the second AZD1222 dose. The receptors here all came from an adult who received the AZD1222 COVID-19 vaccine.

This clone was seen only a few times. The V and J genes are TRBV7-2 and TRBJ1-5; D is possibly TRBD1 (6 bases). CDR1 and CDR2 (germline): SGHTA, FQGNSA. This CDR3 spans 15 amino acids. With 2 bases removed from V and 3 bases from J, the gap between germline ends came to 11 bases. This CDR3 is CASSLNQGLNQPQHF. The CDR3, as DNA: TGTGCCAGCAGCTTAAATCAGGGGCTCAATCAGCCCCAGCATTTT.

The chain recombines TRBV29-1 with TRBJ1-1, with D hard to call. V lost 3 bases and J 4 bases, leaving 15 bases between the germline ends. Per germline, CDR1 SQVTM and CDR2 ANQGSEA. CDR3 size: 14 residues. CDR3 sequence reads: CSVEEGIGSTEAFF. The CDR3 DNA reads as TGCAGCGTTGAGGAGGGTATAGGTAGCACTGAAGCTTTCTTT.

This clone was picked up one time. The J gene is TRBJ1-4, the V gene TRBV2; 7 bases are shared with TRBD1. CDR3 size: 13 residues. The germline V gene encodes CDR1 SNHLY and CDR2 FYNNEI. J lost 5 bases, V lost 7 bases, and 4 bases had no gene match. CDR3 in amino acids: CASIQGLNEKLFF. CDR3 DNA sequence: TGTGCCAGCATACAGGGGTTAAATGAAAAACTGTTTTTT.

This rearrangement joins TRBV18 to TRBJ1-5; D possibly corresponds to TRBD1 (6 bases). Trimming shortened V by 6 bases and J by 3 bases, and 12 bases separated the two germline ends. CDR3 length: 14 amino acids. Looked up from germline, CDR1 is KGHSH and CDR2 is LQKENI. CDR3 sequence: CASSPGVNNQPQHF. CDR3 DNA sequence: TGTGCCAGCTCGCCAGGGGTGAACAATCAGCCCCAGCATTTT.

V usage is TRBV7-9 and J usage is TRBJ2-2; TRBD2 aligns across 8 bases. The length of the CDR3 is 16 residues. The V segment lost 5 bases and the J segment 6 bases; nucleotides outside the gene matches: 11. The germline gives CDR1 SEHNR, CDR2 FQNEAQ (reference sequence). CDR3 in DNA: TGTGCCAGCAGCACTCGGGGGGGCCTTGGGTCCGGGGAGCTGTTTTTT. Translated, it gives CASSTRGGLGSGELFF. The variable domain in full, completed from reference TRBV7-9 and TRBJ2-2, reads DTGVSQNPRHKITKRGQNVTFRCDPISEHNRLYWYRQTLGQGPEFLTYFQNEAQLEKSRLLSDRFSAERPKGSFSTLEIQRTEQGDSAMYLCASSTRGGLGSGELFFGEGSRLTVL.

The rearrangement links TRBV10-3 to TRBJ2-7; D tentatively fits TRBD1 or TRBD2 (6 bases each). CDR1 is ENHRY, CDR2 SYGVKD, per germline. This CDR3 is built from 14 residues. Trimming took off 4 bases at V and 6 bases at J, with 16 bases between the two ends. This CDR3 reads CAISVEGGISEQYF. Here the CDR3 DNA reads TGTGCCATCAGTGTCGAGGGGGGTATATCCGAGCAGTACTTC.

V gene TRBV10-3 combines with J gene TRBJ2-7, with 7 bases aligning to TRBD2. CDR3 length: 14 amino acids. V gave up 4 bases and J gave up 1 base; unmatched junction bases: 4. Germline V gene data show CDR1 as ENHRY and CDR2 as SYGVKD. The CDR3 region is CAISVNGGSYEQYF. The CDR3 bases are TGTGCCATCAGTGTGAACGGGGGGTCCTACGAGCAGTACTTC.

V usage is TRBV5-4 and J usage is TRBJ2-1; 9 bases are a match to TRBD2. Germline CDR1 is SGHNT and CDR2 is YYREEE (reference sequence). CDR3 length: 18 amino acids. J gave up 4 bases and V 1 base, and 12 bases lay outside the gene matches. This CDR3 reads CASSLLVLAGFQYNEQFF. The CDR3 region has the DNA TGTGCCAGCAGCTTGTTGGTGCTAGCGGGGTTCCAATACAATGAGCAGTTCTTC.

The chain couples TRBV2 to TRBJ2-5; either TRBD1 or TRBD2 may fit D (6 bases each). The V end lost 5 bases, the J end lost 6 bases, and 10 bases lay between the germline ends. The CDR3 extends over 12 amino acids. Germline V lookup: CDR1 SNHLY, CDR2 FYNNEI. CDR3 region: CASSRGGKTQYF. The CDR3 bases are TGTGCCAGCAGTAGAGGGGGGAAGACCCAGTACTTC.

J is TRBJ1-1 and V is TRBV12-3 or TRBV12-4; D not certain. This CDR3 is built from 13 residues. V was trimmed by 2 bases and J by 5 bases, leaving 9 bases between them. The CDR3, as DNA: TGTGCCAGCAGTTTAAACGAGCTGACTGAAGCTTTCTTT. Translated: CASSLNELTEAFF.

The chain recombines TRBV5-6 with TRBJ2-3; 10 bases line up with TRBD2. Germline assignment: CDR1 SGHDT and CDR2 YYEEEE. CDR3 length: 16 residues. Germline trimming cut 1 base from V and 5 bases from J; bases unmatched to any gene: 7. The CDR3 region is CASSLHLSSGGDTQYF. CDR3 nucleotide sequence: TGTGCCAGCAGCTTGCACCTATCTAGCGGGGGAGATACGCAGTATTTT. Full variable domain (remainder filled in from reference TRBV5-6 and TRBJ2-3): DAGVTQSPTHLIKTRGQQVTLRCSPKSGHDTVSWYQQALGQGPQFIFQYYEEEERQRGNFPDRFSGHQFPNYSSELNVNALLLGDSALYLCASSLHLSSGGDTQYFGPGTRLTVL.

CDR3 nucleotides: TGTGCCAGTAGCTCGTGGGGGGTAGGGCAGCCCCAGCATTTT. Its protein product is CASSSWGVGQPQHF. This chain connects TRBV19 to TRBJ1-5; D is possibly TRBD1 (5 bases). Looked up from germline, CDR1 is LNHDA and CDR2 is SQIVND (reference sequence). Trimming took 6 bases from V and 7 from J, leaving 16 bases between them. This CDR3 is 14 amino acids long.

This clone showed up just once. The chain couples TRBV6-6 to TRBJ1-1, with D maybe TRBD1 (6 bases). Germline loops: CDR1 MNHNY, CDR2 SVGAGI (reference sequence). The V gene lost 5 bases and the J gene lost 0 bases, with 7 bases spanning the gap. The CDR3 runs 13 residues. The CDR3 DNA reads TGTGCCAGCAGTAGGGGGATGAACACTGAAGCTTTCTTT. This encodes CASSRGMNTEAFF.

The chain joins TRBV20-1 to TRBJ2-3, with D uncertain. The V and J ends lost 3 bases and 6 bases respectively, with 16 bases between them. There are 14 residues in the CDR3. Germline CDR1 is DFQATT and CDR2 is SNEGSKA (reference sequence). This CDR3 is CSASIVLQHDTQYF. DNA of the CDR3: TGCAGTGCTAGTATAGTACTACAGCACGATACGCAGTATTTT.

This chain joins TRBV27 and TRBJ2-7; D remains unclear. The CDR3 runs to 15 residues. Trimming cost V 6 bases and J 0 bases, with 15 bases left between them. Germline CDR1 reads MNHEY; CDR2 reads SMNVEV (reference sequence). DNA for the CDR3: TGTGCCAGCAGGCATCGTGGCGATCGCTCCTACGAGCAGTACTTC. Protein product: CASRHRGDRSYEQYF.

V usage is TRBV7-2 and J usage is TRBJ2-5, with 8 nucleotides matching TRBD1. The CDR3 has 16 residues. CDR1 SGHTA and CDR2 FQGNSA come from the germline V gene. Trimming took 0 bases from V and 2 from J; bases not matched to a gene: 5. For the CDR3, the DNA is TGTGCCAGCAGCTTAGCTGGACAGGGTTGGCAAGAGACCCAGTACTTC. It codes for CASSLAGQGWQETQYF. The whole variable domain, remainder taken from reference TRBV7-2 and TRBJ2-5, is GAGVSQSPSNKVTEKGKDVELRCDPISGHTALYWYRQSLGQGLEFLIYFQGNSAPDKSGLPSDRFSAERTGGSVSTLTIQRTQQEDSAVYLCASSLAGQGWQETQYFGPGTRLLVL.

The chain employs TRBV6-1 and TRBJ2-1; 7 nucleotides align to TRBD2. V was pared by 3 bases and J by 7 bases, with 6 bases of the junction left unmatched. This CDR3 is 14 amino acids long. Germline CDR1 reads MNHNS; CDR2 reads SASEGT. As DNA, the CDR3 is TGTGCCAGCAGTGACAGGGAGGGAAAGAATGAGCAGTTCTTC. Protein sequence: CASSDREGKNEQFF.

The chain joins TRBV10-2 to TRBJ2-5; 9 bases match TRBD1. Germline V CDR1 and CDR2: WSHSY, SAAADI. There are 17 residues in the CDR3. V trimming: 0 bases; J trimming: 0 bases; junction bases outside the gene matches: 5. CDR3 protein: CASSESLGTGYQETQYF. The CDR3 nucleotides are TGCGCCAGCAGTGAGTCCCTGGGGACAGGGTACCAAGAGACCCAGTACTTC.

This clone has just one count. The chain is built from TRBV5-1 and TRBJ2-1, with 9 bases fitting TRBD1. Looked up from germline, CDR1 is SGHRS and CDR2 is YFSETQ. This CDR3 has 14 residues. V trimming: 3 bases; J trimming: 3 bases; junction bases outside the gene matches: 1. CDR3 bases: TGCGCCAGCAGCTCGACAGGGGGCTACAATGAGCAGTTCTTC. Translating it yields CASSSTGGYNEQFF.

The chain couples TRBV2 to TRBJ2-1, with D possibly matching TRBD2 (5 bases). The V gene's germline CDR1 is SNHLY and CDR2 FYNNEI. There are 13 residues in the CDR3. V shed 4 bases and J shed 6 bases, with 10 bases lying between them. CDR3 nucleotides: TGTGCCAGCAGTGCCCGGACTGGCAATGAGCAGTTCTTC. This sequence encodes CASSARTGNEQFF.

The rearrangement joins TRBV7-8 to TRBJ1-5, with 7 positions matching TRBD1. The CDR3 has 13 residues. Germline-derived CDR1 and CDR2 are SGHVS and FQNEAQ. V was clipped by 6 bases and J by 5 bases; unmatched bases: 4. Here the CDR3 reads CASRPDRDQPQHF. The CDR3 nucleotides read TGTGCCAGCAGACCTGACAGGGATCAGCCCCAGCATTTT.

The chain is built from TRBV5-1 and TRBJ1-1, with D possibly TRBD1 on 5 matching bases. Trimming left V 0 bases short and J 4 bases short, with 13 bases between. Germline V gene sequence: CDR1 SGHRS, CDR2 YFSETQ. The CDR3 extends over 15 amino acids. The CDR3 DNA reads as TGCGCCAGCAGCTTGGCCGGCAGGGTCGTCACTGAAGCTTTCTTT. It encodes CASSLAGRVVTEAFF. Using reference TRBV5-1 and TRBJ1-1 for the parts outside the CDR3, the full variable domain is KAGVTQTPRYLIKTRGQQVTLSCSPISGHRSVSWYQQTPGQGLQFLFEYFSETQRNKGNFPGRFSGRQFSNSRSEMNVSTLELGDSALYLCASSLAGRVVTEAFFGQGTRLTVV.

V and J are TRBV11-3 and TRBJ2-2, with 11 bases lining up with TRBD1. This CDR3 has 15 amino acids. Germline CDR1 is SGHNT and CDR2 is YENEEA. V trimming: 5 bases; J trimming: 6 bases; junction bases outside the gene matches: 5. The CDR3 spells CASSPGQGAAGELFF. CDR3 nucleotide sequence: TGTGCCAGCAGCCCAGGACAGGGGGCGGCCGGGGAGCTGTTTTTT.

The V call is TRBV9, the J call TRBJ1-1, with D uncertain. From germline, CDR1 is SGDLS and CDR2 YYNGEE. The CDR3 sequence is 13 residues long. V was pared by 4 bases and J by 2 bases, with 9 bases between. CDR3 residues: CASSPQTNTEAFF. CDR3 coding DNA: TGTGCCAGCAGCCCACAGACCAACACTGAAGCTTTCTTT.

The chain employs TRBV6-1 and TRBJ2-7; D call uncertain. The V gene lost 3 bases and the J gene lost 3 bases, with 9 bases spanning the gap. The CDR3 length is 13 residues. In germline, CDR1 is MNHNS, CDR2 SASEGT. CDR3 DNA: TGTGCCAGCAGTGAGGTAGGATTCTACGAGCAGTACTTC. Its protein product is CASSEVGFYEQYF.

The chain uses TRBV10-3 and TRBJ1-1, with 10 positions matching TRBD1. Germline loops: CDR1 ENHRY, CDR2 SYGVKD. The junction had 7 bases not matched to a gene; V was cut back by 6 bases and J by 3 bases. This CDR3 region has 15 residues. DNA of the CDR3: TGTGCCATCAGGGAAAGACAGGGGGCTGACACTGAAGCTTTCTTT. Its protein product is CAIRERQGADTEAFF.

V and J are TRBV10-3 and TRBJ1-6; no reliable D call. The CDR3 loop spans 15 amino acids. Trimming took 2 bases from V and 0 from J, leaving 5 bases between them. The germline CDR1 and CDR2 sequences are ENHRY and SYGVKD. CDR3 nucleotide sequence: TGTGCCATCAGTGAGGAGAGCTCCTATAATTCACCCCTCCACTTT. Amino acids: CAISEESSYNSPLHF.

This rearrangement joins TRBV11-1 to TRBJ2-7, with D perhaps given as TRBD1 or TRBD2 (5 bases each). V lost 1 base and J lost 6, with 10 bases in between. The germline V gene encodes CDR1 SGHAT and CDR2 FQDESV (reference sequence). The CDR3 is 13 residues long. The CDR3 DNA is TGTGCCAGCAGCTTAGGGGGGACGGTCGAGCAGTACTTC. It encodes CASSLGGTVEQYF.

The V call is TRBV4-3, the J call TRBJ1-1; D is unclear. V was clipped by 1 base and J by 4 bases, with 16 bases between them. The germline V gene has CDR1 LGHNA and CDR2 YSLEER. This CDR3 has 16 residues. The CDR3, as DNA: TGCGCCAGCAGCCAAGTATTTCGCGGGGAGGGCACTGAAGCTTTCTTT. Encoded protein: CASSQVFRGEGTEAFF.